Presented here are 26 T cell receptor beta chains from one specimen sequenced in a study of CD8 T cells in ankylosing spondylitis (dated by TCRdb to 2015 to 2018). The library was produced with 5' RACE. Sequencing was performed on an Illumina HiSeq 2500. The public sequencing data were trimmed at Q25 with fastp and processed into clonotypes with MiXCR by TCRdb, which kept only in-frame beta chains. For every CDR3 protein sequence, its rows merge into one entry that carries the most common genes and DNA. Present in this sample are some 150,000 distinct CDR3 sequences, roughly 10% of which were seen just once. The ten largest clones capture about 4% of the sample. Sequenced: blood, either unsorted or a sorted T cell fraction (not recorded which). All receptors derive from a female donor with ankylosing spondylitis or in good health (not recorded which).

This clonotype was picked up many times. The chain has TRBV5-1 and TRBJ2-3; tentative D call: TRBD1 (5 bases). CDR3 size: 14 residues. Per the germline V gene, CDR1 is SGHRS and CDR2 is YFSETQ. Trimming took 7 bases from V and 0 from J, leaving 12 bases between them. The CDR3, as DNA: TGCGCCAGCGTTACGGACACCAGCACAGATACGCAGTATTTT. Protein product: CASVTDTSTDTQYF. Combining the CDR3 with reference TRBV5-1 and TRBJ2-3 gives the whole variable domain KAGVTQTPRYLIKTRGQQVTLSCSPISGHRSVSWYQQTPGQGLQFLFEYFSETQRNKGNFPGRFSGRQFSNSRSEMNVSTLELGDSALYLCASVTDTSTDTQYFGPGTRLTVL.

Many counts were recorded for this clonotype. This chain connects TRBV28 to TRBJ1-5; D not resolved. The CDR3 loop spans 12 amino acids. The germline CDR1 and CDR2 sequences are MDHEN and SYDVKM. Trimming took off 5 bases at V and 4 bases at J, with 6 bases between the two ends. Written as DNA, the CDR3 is TGTGCCAGCAGTGGAGCAAATCAGCCCCAGCATTTT. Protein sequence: CASSGANQPQHF.

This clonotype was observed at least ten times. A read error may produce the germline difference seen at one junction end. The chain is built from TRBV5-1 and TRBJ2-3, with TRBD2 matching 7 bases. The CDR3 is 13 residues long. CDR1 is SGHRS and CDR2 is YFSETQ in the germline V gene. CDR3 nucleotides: TGTGCCAGCAGCCCGGGGGGAACAGATACGCAGTATTTT. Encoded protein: CASSPGGTDTQYF.

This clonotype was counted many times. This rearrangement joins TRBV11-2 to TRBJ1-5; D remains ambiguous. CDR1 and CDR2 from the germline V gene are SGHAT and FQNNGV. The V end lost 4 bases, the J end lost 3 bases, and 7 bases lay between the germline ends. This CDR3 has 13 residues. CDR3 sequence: CASSSGLNQPQHF. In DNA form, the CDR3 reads TGTGCCAGCAGCTCCGGCCTCAATCAGCCCCAGCATTTT.

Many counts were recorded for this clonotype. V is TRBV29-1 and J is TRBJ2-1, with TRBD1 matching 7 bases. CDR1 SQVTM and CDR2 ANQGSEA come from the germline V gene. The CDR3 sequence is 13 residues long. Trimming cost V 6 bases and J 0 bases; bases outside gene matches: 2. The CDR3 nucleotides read TGCAGCGTCTACAGGGGCTCCTACAATGAGCAGTTCTTC. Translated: CSVYRGSYNEQFF.

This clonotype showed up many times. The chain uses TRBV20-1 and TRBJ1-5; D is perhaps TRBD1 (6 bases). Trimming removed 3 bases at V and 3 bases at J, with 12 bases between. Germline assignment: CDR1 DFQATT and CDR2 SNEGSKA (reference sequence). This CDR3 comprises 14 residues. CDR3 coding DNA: TGCAGTGCTAGTAGGGGGGCGAACAATCAGCCCCAGCATTTT. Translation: CSASRGANNQPQHF.

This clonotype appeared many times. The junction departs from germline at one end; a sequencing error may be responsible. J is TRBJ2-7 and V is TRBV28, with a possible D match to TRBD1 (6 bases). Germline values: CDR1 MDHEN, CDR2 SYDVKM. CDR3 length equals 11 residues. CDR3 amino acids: CASSLGRDTNF. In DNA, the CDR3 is TGTGCCAGCAGTTTAGGCCGGGACACCAACTTC.

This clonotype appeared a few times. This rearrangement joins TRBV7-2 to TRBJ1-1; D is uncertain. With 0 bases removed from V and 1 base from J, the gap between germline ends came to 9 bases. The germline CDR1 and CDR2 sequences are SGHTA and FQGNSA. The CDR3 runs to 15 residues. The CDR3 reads CASSLAARRNTEAFF. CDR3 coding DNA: TGTGCCAGCAGCTTAGCTGCGAGGAGGAACACTGAAGCTTTCTTT.

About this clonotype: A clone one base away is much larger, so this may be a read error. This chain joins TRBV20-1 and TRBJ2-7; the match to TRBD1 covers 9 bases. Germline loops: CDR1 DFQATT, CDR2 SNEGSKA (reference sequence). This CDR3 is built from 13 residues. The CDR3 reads CGASDRGPYEQYF. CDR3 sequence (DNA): TGCGGTGCTTCGGACAGGGGTCCCTACGAGCAGTACTTC.

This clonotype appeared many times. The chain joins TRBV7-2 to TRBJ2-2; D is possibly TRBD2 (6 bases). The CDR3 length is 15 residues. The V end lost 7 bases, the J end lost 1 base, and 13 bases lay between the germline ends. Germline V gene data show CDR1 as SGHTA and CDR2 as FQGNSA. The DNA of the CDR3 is TGTGCCAGCACCCTATTCGGGGGGAACACCGGGGAGCTGTTTTTT. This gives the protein CASTLFGGNTGELFF. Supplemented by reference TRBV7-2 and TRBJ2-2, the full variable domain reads GAGVSQSPSNKVTEKGKDVELRCDPISGHTALYWYRQSLGQGLEFLIYFQGNSAPDKSGLPSDRFSAERTGGSVSTLTIQRTQQEDSAVYLCASTLFGGNTGELFFGEGSRLTVL.

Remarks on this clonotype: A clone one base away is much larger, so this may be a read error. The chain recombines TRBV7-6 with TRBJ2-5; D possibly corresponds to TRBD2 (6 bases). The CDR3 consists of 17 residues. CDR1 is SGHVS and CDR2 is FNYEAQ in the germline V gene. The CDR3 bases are TGTGCCGGCAGCCGACTTACTAGCCTCCCTACTCGAGAGACCCAGTACTTC. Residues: CAGSRLTSLPTRETQYF.

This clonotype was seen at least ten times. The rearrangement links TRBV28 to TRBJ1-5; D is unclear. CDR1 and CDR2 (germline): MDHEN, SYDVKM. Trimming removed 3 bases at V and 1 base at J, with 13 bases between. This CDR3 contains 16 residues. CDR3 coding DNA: TGTGCCAGCAGTTTTGAGGTTCTAATGAGCAATCAGCCCCAGCATTTT. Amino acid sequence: CASSFEVLMSNQPQHF.

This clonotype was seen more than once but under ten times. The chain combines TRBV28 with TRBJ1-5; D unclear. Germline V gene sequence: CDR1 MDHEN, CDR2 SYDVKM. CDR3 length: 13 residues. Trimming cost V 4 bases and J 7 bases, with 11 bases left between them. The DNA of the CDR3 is TGTGCCAGCAGTTATGGGTTTTCACAGCCCCAGCATTTT. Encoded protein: CASSYGFSQPQHF.

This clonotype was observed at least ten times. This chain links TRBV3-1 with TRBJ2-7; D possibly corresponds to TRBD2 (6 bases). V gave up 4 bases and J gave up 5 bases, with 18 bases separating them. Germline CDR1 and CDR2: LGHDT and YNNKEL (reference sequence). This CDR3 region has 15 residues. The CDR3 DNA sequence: TGTGCCAGCAGCCCCTCGGGACTCCCCACTCACGAGCAGTACTTC. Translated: CASSPSGLPTHEQYF.

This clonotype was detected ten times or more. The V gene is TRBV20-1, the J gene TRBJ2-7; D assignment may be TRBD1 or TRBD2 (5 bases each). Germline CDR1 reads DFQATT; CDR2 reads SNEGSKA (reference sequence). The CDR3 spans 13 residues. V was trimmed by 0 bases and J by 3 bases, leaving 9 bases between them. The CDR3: CSAREGPFYEQYF. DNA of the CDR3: TGCAGTGCTAGAGAGGGACCTTTCTACGAGCAGTACTTC.

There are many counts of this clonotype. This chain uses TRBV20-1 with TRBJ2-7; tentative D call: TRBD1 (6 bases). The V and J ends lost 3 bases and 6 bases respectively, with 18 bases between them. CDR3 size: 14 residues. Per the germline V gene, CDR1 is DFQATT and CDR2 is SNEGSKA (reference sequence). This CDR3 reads CSASEEIRGLEQYF. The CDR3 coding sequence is TGCAGTGCTAGTGAGGAGATCAGGGGCCTCGAGCAGTACTTC.

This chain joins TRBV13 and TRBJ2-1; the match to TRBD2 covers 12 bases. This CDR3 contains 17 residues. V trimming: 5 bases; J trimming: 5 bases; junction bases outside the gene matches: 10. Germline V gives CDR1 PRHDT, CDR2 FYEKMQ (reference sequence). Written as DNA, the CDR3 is TGTGCCAGCAGCGGTCGACTAGCGGGAGTCGTTGACAATGAGCAGTTCTTC. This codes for CASSGRLAGVVDNEQFF.

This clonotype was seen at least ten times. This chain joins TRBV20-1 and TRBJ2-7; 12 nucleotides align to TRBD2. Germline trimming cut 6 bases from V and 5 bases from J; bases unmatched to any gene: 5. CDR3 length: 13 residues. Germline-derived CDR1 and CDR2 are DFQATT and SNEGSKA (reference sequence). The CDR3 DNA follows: TGCAGTGCGCGGACTAGCGGGATGAACGAGCAGTACTTC. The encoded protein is CSARTSGMNEQYF.

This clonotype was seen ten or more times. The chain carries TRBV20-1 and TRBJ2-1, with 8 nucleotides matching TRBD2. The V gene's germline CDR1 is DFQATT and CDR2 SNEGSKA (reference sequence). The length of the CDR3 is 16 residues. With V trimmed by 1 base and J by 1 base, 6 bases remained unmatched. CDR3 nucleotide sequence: TGCAGTGCTAGAGGGGGAATAGCGGGATCCTACAATGAGCAGTTCTTC. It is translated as CSARGGIAGSYNEQFF.

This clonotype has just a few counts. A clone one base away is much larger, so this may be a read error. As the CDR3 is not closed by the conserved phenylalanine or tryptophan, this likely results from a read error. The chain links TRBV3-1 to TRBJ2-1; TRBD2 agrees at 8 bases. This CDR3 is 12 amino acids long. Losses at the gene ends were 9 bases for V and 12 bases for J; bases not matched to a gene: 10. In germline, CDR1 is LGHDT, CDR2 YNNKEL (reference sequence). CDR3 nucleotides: TGTGCCAGTACCCGGGAGGGTAGTCCGCAGTTCATC. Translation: CASTREGSPQFI.

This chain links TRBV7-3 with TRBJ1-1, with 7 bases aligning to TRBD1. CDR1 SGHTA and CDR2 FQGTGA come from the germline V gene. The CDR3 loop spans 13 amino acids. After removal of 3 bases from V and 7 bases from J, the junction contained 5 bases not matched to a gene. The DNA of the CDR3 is TGTGCCAGCAGCTTGGGACAGCCCGGTGAAGCTTTCTTT. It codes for CASSLGQPGEAFF.

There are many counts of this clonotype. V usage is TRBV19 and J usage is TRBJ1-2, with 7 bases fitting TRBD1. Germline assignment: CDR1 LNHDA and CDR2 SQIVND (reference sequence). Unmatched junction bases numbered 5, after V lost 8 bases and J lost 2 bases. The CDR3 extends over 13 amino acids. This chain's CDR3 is CASWDRGNYGYTF. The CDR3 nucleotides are TGTGCCAGTTGGGACAGAGGCAACTATGGCTACACCTTC. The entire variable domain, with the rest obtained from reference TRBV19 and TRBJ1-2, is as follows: DGGITQSPKYLFRKEGQNVTLSCEQNLNHDAMYWYRQDPGQGLRLIYYSQIVNDFQKGDIAEGYSVSREKKESFPLTVTSAQKNPTAFYLCASWDRGNYGYTFGSGTRLTVV.

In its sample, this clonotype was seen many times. In DNA form, the CDR3 reads TGCGCCAGCAGCCAAGTGGGTGAGGCCCACCCCGATACGCAGTATTTT. Translation gives CASSQVGEAHPDTQYF. The V and J genes are TRBV4-1 and TRBJ2-3; D is ambiguous. The V gene's germline CDR1 is MGHRA and CDR2 YSYEKL. Trimming pared 1 base from V and 6 bases from J, leaving 17 bases between. This CDR3 comprises 16 residues.

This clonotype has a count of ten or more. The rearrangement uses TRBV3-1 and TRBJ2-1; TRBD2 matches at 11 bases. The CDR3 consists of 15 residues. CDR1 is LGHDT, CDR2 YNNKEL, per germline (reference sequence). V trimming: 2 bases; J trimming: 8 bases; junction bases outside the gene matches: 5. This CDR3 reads CASSQLAGGSYEQFF. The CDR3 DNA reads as TGTGCCAGCAGCCAACTAGCGGGGGGTAGCTATGAGCAGTTCTTC.

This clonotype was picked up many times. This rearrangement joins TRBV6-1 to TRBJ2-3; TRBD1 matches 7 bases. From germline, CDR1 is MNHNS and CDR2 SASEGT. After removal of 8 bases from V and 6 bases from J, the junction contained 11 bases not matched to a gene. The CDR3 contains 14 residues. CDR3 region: CASGGTAIMDTQYF. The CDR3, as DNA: TGTGCCAGCGGTGGGACAGCGATTATGGATACGCAGTATTTT.

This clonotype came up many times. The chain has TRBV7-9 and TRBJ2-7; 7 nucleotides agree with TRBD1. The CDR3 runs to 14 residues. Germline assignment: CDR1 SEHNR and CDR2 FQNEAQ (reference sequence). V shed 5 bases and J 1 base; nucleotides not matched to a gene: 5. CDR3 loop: CASSVTGLSYEQYF. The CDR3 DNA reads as TGTGCCAGCAGCGTGACAGGGCTTTCCTACGAGCAGTACTTC.